This T cell receptor (beta chain) was sequenced during a study of T cell responses to AZD1222 COVID-19 vaccine (dated by TCRdb to the early 2020s). Regarding the complete study: TCR sequencing was performed for about 240 trial participants, of whom around 200 were given two doses of AZD1222 and 26 were given two doses of MenACWY control vaccine. Enrollment into the trials was organized by age into subgroups of 18-55, 56-69 and 70-plus years, and those subgroups contained approximately 160, 26 and 62 TCR-sequenced participants, respectively. General study outcomes and caveats: The whole spike protein was spanned by vaccine-associated CD4 TCRs, and dominant responses were seen in regions 160-218 and 743-854. The 56-69-year group was small, and its depth increase did not reach significance, likely because of low power. A significant rise in spike-specific TCR breadth and depth was observed after two AZD1222 doses relative to day 0 and relative to MenACWY recipients. Conclusions about previously exposed vaccinees were limited because only six or seven AZD1222 recipients were SARS-CoV-2 seropositive at baseline. Participants were mostly white British and included more females than males, and it was suggested by the authors that clonal diversity may have been underestimated. Because no samples from the day 14 peak response were available, repertoires could be characterized only after the peak T cell response. Reportedly, almost half of the unique spike-specific TCRs recognized epitopes lying outside the regions that are mutated in the B.1.351 and B.1.1.7 variants.

Regarding this clone: This receptor's antigen is unknown. No qualities accompany the bases; no much larger clone lies one base away.

Reading from cysteine to phenylalanine, the CDR3 counts 12 amino acids. Left in the record is the CDR3 DNA by itself, 36 bases read in frame from the first base. V and J lose 9 bases and 5 bases, and a span of 13 bases separates them. CDR1 MNHEY and CDR2 SVGAGI were looked up in the germline V gene. Taken with the paper, the label for time point translates to: about 28 days (+/-7) after the second vaccine dose. AZD1222 recipients given second doses at about 4 weeks or at about 12 weeks were pooled, since spike-specific TCR depth and breadth were not found to differ between the two schedules. Samples from vaccinated people were obtained from the UK trials COV001 and COV002, which included a single-blind randomized controlled phase 2/3 trial of AZD1222 (ChAdOx1 nCoV-19) in healthy adults. Trial participant PBMC samples were collected at day 0 and day 28 after the second dose for TCRbeta chain sequencing.

The CDR3 regions of human TCRbeta chains were analyzed by immunosequencing. The study's own analysis went as follows. Repertoire TCRs were checked for matches against a reference library of SARS-CoV-2-specific TCRs that had been generated using the MIRA antigen-specificity platform. Breadth was defined as the fraction of unique TCRs that were SARS-CoV-2-associated. Depth was defined as the fraction of total T cells that were SARS-CoV-2-associated. Each spike-specific TCR was assigned to its reactive spike region and to a CD4 or CD8 class using the MIRA data. Log10-transformed breadth and depth values were compared by one-way ANOVA with Sidak's multiple comparisons tests. TCRdb re-hosts the immuneACCESS table, in-frame sequences only. Its copies lack some clones; in the studies checked, an unresolved V gene accounts for under half of them, and the cause for the rest is not known. V and J calls plus clone size are reproduced from that table; the DNA served to infer D and trimming. The sample includes fewer than 150,000 clones, with 93% observed a single time. The ten largest make up 5% of the sample.

The input for sequencing was peripheral blood, taken 28 days after the second AZD1222 dose. The sequence was obtained from an adult who received the AZD1222 COVID-19 vaccine. The chain links TRBV6-5 with TRBJ2-5, with the D segment possibly TRBD1 or TRBD2, each aligning over 6 bases. The encoded CDR3 is CASRGGGETQYF. The nucleotide sequence is TGTGCCAGTAGAGGGGGAGGCGAGACCCAGTACTTC.